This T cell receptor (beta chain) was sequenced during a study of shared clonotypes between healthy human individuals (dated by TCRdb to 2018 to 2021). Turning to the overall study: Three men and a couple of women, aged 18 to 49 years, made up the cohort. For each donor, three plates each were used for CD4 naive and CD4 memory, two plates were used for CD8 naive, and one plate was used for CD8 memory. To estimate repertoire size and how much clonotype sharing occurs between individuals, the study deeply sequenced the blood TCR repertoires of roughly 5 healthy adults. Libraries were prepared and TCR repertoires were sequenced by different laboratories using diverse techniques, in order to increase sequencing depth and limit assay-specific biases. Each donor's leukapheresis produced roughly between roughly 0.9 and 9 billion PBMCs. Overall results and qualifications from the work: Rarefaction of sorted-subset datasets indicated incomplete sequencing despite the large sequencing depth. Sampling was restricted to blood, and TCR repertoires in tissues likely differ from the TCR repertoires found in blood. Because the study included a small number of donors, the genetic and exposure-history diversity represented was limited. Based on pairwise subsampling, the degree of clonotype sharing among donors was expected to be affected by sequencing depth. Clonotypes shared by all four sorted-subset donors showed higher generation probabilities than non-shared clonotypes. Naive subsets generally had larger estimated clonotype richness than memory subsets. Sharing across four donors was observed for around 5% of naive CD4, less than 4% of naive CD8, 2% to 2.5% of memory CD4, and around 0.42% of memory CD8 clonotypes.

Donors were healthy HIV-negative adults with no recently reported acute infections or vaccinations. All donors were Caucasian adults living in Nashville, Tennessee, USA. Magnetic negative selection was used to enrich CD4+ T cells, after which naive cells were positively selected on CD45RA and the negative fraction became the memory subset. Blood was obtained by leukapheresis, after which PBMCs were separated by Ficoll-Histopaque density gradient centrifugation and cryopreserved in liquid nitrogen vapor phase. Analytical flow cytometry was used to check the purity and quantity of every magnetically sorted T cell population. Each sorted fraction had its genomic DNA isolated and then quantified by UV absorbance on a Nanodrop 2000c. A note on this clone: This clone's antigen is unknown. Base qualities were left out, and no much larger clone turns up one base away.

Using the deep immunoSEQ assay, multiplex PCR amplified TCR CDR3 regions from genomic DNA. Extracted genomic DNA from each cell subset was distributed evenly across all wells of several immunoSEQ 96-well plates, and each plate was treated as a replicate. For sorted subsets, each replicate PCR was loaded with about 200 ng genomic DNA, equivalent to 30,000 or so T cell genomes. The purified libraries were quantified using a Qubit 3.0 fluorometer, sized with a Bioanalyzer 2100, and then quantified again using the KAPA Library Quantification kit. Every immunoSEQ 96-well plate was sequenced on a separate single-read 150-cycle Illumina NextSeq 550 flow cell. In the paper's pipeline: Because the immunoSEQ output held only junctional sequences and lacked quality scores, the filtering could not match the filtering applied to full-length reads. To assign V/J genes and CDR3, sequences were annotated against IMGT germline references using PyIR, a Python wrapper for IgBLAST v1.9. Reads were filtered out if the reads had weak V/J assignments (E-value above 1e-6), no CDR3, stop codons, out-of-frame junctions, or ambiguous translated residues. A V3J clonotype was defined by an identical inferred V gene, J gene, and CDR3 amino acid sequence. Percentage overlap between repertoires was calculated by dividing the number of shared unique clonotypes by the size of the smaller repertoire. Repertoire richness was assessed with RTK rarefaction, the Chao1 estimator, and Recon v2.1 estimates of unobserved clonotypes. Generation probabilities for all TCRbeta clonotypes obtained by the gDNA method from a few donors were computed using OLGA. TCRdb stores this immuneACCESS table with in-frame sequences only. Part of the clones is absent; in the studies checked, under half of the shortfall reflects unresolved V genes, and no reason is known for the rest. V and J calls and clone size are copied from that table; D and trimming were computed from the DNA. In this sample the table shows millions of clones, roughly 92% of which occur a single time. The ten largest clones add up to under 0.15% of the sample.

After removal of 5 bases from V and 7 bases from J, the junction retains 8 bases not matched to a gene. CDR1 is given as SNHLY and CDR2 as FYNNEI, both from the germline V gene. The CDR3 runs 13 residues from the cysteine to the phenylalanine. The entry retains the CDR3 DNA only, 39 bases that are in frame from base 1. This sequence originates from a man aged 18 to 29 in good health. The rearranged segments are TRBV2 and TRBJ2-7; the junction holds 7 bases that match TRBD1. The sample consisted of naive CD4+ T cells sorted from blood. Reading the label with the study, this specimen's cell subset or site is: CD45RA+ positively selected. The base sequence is TGTGCCAGCAGTTCCGACAGGGTTCGGGAGCAGTACTTC. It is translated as CASSSDRVREQYF.